The rows below give T cell receptor beta chains drawn from one sample of a study of cytomegalovirus exposure and HLA in healthy donors. TCRdb's copy holds only in-frame clones and misses some; the assay was immunoSEQ multiplex PCR. The table shows 200,000 to 250,000 clones, with 78% occurring only once. The material sequenced was PBMCs. Every receptor here comes from a boy younger than 18 in good health and CMV-seronegative. Both conserved end residues are part of each CDR3. Clone sizes are given selectively: once, few, many, or a class where the clone is expanded.

clone size	J gene	V gene	CDR3 protein
-	TRBJ1-5	TRBV27	CASSFGQGGQPQHF
-	TRBJ2-1	TRBV12-5	CASGSGQGDEQFF
-	TRBJ2-1	TRBV11-3	CASSSRTGYYNEQFF
once	TRBJ2-7	TRBV2	CASKRGTSGYEQYF
-	TRBJ1-1	TRBV19	CASSSADRATEAFF
-	TRBJ2-5	TRBV30	CAWSTSGTGTQYF
-	-	TRBV30	CAWTCDEAGGPFEQYF
-	TRBJ2-7	TRBV5-6	CASSFGSGEYF
few	TRBJ1-5	TRBV6-1	CASSWDRGGQPQHF
few	TRBJ1-4	TRBV5-4	CASSRGPGQLNEKLFF
-	TRBJ2-7	TRBV2	CATQVRTGLGEQYF
-	TRBJ1-5	TRBV19	CASSLTSNQPQHF
-	TRBJ1-1	TRBV5-8	CASSFTGQTEAFF
few	TRBJ2-1	TRBV11-2	CASSDQLARSTNEQFF
once	TRBJ2-7	TRBV6-1	CASSEGSSYEQYF
once	TRBJ1-5	TRBV6-6	CASTHGGGSNQPQHF
once	TRBJ1-1	TRBV5-1	CASSLEWDRVYAEAFF
-	TRBJ2-2	TRBV4-2	CASSQMDFRELFF
few	TRBJ2-1	TRBV5-4	CASSLMLAGPIGNEQFF
-	TRBJ2-3	TRBV11-2	CASSRWTSGTDTQYF
-	TRBJ1-6	TRBV18	CASSPYSGGNNSPLHF
-	TRBJ2-5	TRBV19	CASSIGQGRGTQYF
-	TRBJ2-1	TRBV27	CASSFTGVGNEQFF
-	TRBJ1-1	TRBV10-3	CAITPDRGRLNTEAFF
-	TRBJ1-6	TRBV30	CAWSGGSLSPLHF
once	TRBJ2-7	TRBV7-9	CASSPRVATLAATYEQYF
-	TRBJ1-2	TRBV27	CASRTFLDSNYGYTF
once	TRBJ1-5	TRBV7-8	CASSPGRTGSNQPQHF
once	TRBJ2-2	TRBV7-2	CASSRTGNTGELFF
-	TRBJ1-5	TRBV2	CASSLQGMGNQPQHF
-	TRBJ2-5	TRBV9	CASSAVAGGEETQYF
-	TRBJ1-1	TRBV10-1	CASSDRTGEAFF
few	TRBJ1-4	TRBV20-1	CSARLGEKLFF
-	TRBJ1-5	TRBV6-5	CASSNSLNQPQHF
-	TRBJ1-2	TRBV6-5	CASSYHRGRHYGYTF
-	TRBJ1-1	TRBV4-1	CASSQEGVRTEAFF
once	TRBJ1-4	TRBV28	CASSRLQGAREKLFF
-	TRBJ2-7	TRBV14	CASSQVREQYF
once	TRBJ2-2	TRBV7-9	CASSLSLLAGGTGELFF
-	TRBJ2-5	TRBV7-9	CASSLRRQGGLAMYF
-	TRBJ2-7	TRBV30	CAWTQTGLVSYEQYF
few	TRBJ1-1	TRBV11-3	CASSLARTEAFF
-	TRBJ1-2	TRBV5-5	CASSLGDSNYGYTF
few	TRBJ1-3	TRBV5-4	CASSAYSGTGPGNTIYF
-	TRBJ2-7	TRBV7-8	CASSQGTGTEQYF
-	TRBJ1-5	TRBV28	CASSPLQGRSNQPQHF
-	TRBJ2-3	TRBV7-2	CASSPGLAGGPDTQYF
few	TRBJ2-3	TRBV29-1	CSVSDGTDTQYF
-	TRBJ1-5	TRBV5-1	CASSSGQVNQPQHF
-	TRBJ1-1	TRBV5-4	CASSLGGGTGGFDTEAFF
-	TRBJ1-1	TRBV6-5	CASSQRGSEAFF
-	TRBJ1-1	TRBV9	CASSLGTSDTEAFF
-	TRBJ1-2	TRBV27	CASSSTGTYGYTF
once	TRBJ2-7	TRBV15	CATSRETGFTEQYF
-	TRBJ2-3	TRBV9	CASSSPGTGGADTQYF
-	TRBJ2-2	TRBV7-9	CANGGTSRLTGELFF
-	TRBJ2-7	TRBV18	CASSPRAGGPYEQYF